This T cell receptor (beta chain) was sequenced in a study of human T cells and chemical hapten exposure. Germline CDR1 SNHLY, CDR2 FYNNEI. The junction had 13 bases not matched to a gene; V was cut back by 5 bases and J by 6 bases. This CDR3 has 17 residues. Time point: pre-sensitization, week 0. The treatment is: therapeutic diphenylcyclopropenone sensitization with weekly scalp DPC. The library put unique molecular identifiers onto individual cDNA molecules. One entry per CDR3 protein, called by TCRdb with MiXCR from the RACE reads. The sample yields under 90,000 distinct CDR3 sequences, around 10% seen once. This clonotype showed up many times.

The source of this sequence is a woman between 35 and 50 years old with alopecia areata. Some clones in this sample may be carry-over from other donors' samples. V gene TRBV2 combines with J gene TRBJ2-3; 11 nucleotides align to TRBD2. The material sequenced was whole blood, taken in connection with sensitization to the hapten diphenylcyclopropenone (DPC). CDR3 sequence: CASSPRGGLAASDTQYF. The CDR3 nucleotides read TGTGCCAGCAGTCCCCGGGGGGGACTAGCGGCTTCGGATACGCAGTATTTT.